Listed here are 16 T cell receptor beta chains from one sample, sequenced in a study of shared clonotypes between healthy human individuals. Clones were read by immunoSEQ multiplex PCR, and TCRdb kept only the in-frame ones, dropping some. The sample has some 660,000 clones, 73% seen once; the top ten hold more than 1.5%. Sequencing was carried out using memory CD4+ T cells sorted from blood. The subset was: CD45RA-negative fraction. The origin of the receptors is a woman in her 30s in good health.

The chain employs TRBV19 and TRBJ1-4; no firm D call. Germline V gene lookup returns CDR1 LNHDA and CDR2 SQIVND (reference sequence). This CDR3 is built from 14 residues. V lost 8 bases, J lost 6 bases, and 16 bases lay in between. CDR3 loop: CASPPTRTDEKLFF. As DNA, the CDR3 is TGTGCCAGTCCTCCTACCAGGACGGATGAAAAACTGTTTTTT.

As to this clone: Other nucleotide sequences from this sample produce the same CDR3. The chain employs TRBV5-1 and TRBJ2-6, with D maybe TRBD2 (5 bases). Looked up from germline, CDR1 is SGHRS and CDR2 is YFSETQ. CDR3 length: 16 amino acids. V dropped 0 bases and J dropped 0 bases, with 7 bases sitting between them. This CDR3 reads CASSLVGSSGANVLTF. DNA for the CDR3: TGCGCCAGCAGCTTGGTAGGGAGCTCTGGGGCCAACGTCCTGACTTTC.

The J gene is TRBJ2-7, the V gene TRBV25-1, with 7 bases matching TRBD1. The germline gives CDR1 MGHDK, CDR2 SYGVNS. J was trimmed by 4 bases and V by 8 bases; bases with no gene match: 5. This CDR3 spans 12 amino acids. CDR3 loop: CASGTGVYEQYF. CDR3 in DNA: TGTGCCAGCGGTACAGGGGTGTACGAGCAGTACTTC.

The rearrangement links TRBV18 to TRBJ2-3; 10 nucleotides align to TRBD2. CDR3 length: 15 residues. J gave up 2 bases and V 5 bases, and 4 bases lay outside the gene matches. The germline gives CDR1 KGHSH, CDR2 LQKENI. CDR3 in amino acids: CASSRGLAITDTQYF. In nucleotides, the CDR3 is TGTGCCAGCTCAAGGGGACTAGCGATCACAGATACGCAGTATTTT.

The V and J genes are TRBV5-1 and TRBJ1-5; D is undetermined. The CDR3 loop spans 14 amino acids. With 4 bases removed from V and 4 bases from J, the gap between germline ends came to 12 bases. Per the germline V gene, CDR1 is SGHRS and CDR2 is YFSETQ. This chain's CDR3 is CASSPWNMNQPQHF. The DNA for the CDR3 is TGCGCCAGCAGCCCGTGGAATATGAATCAGCCCCAGCATTTT.

This clone has just a few counts. The rearrangement uses TRBV7-2 and TRBJ1-5, with 11 bases identical to TRBD1. The CDR3 spans 16 residues. Germline V gene sequence: CDR1 SGHTA, CDR2 FQGNSA. Trimming removed 1 base from V and 6 bases from J; junction bases left unmatched: 5. CDR3 sequence reads: CASSLVPDRGLQPQHF. The CDR3 DNA is TGTGCCAGCAGCTTAGTGCCGGACAGGGGGCTTCAGCCCCAGCATTTT.

In DNA, the CDR3 is TGTGCCAGCAGCTTAGCGCGGACTAGCGGGCAATACAATGAGCAGTTCTTC. This codes for CASSLARTSGQYNEQFF. The chain links TRBV7-2 to TRBJ2-1; TRBD2 aligns across 11 bases. J lost 4 bases, V lost 0 bases, and 5 bases had no gene match. Per the germline V gene, CDR1 is SGHTA and CDR2 is FQGNSA. The CDR3 length is 17 residues.

This rearrangement joins TRBV6-5 to TRBJ2-2; D is possibly TRBD1 (6 bases). Germline CDR1 is MNHEY and CDR2 is SVGAGI. With 5 bases removed from V and 2 bases from J, the gap between germline ends came to 12 bases. CDR3 length: 15 amino acids. CDR3 sequence: CASSPGQYNTGELFF. Here the CDR3 DNA reads TGTGCCAGCAGTCCGGGACAATACAACACCGGGGAGCTGTTTTTT.

The rearrangement joins TRBV29-1 to TRBJ2-5, with a tentative D call TRBD2 (6 bases). Trimming cost V 4 bases and J 5 bases, with 14 bases left between them. The CDR3 is made up of 13 amino acids. Germline CDR1 is SQVTM and CDR2 is ANQGSEA. CDR3 in amino acids: CSVAEGRWETQYF. CDR3 bases: TGCAGCGTTGCGGAGGGGCGGTGGGAGACCCAGTACTTC.

This clone was counted only a few times. The genes are TRBV6-1 and TRBJ1-2, with TRBD1 matching 8 bases. The CDR3 has 13 amino acids. Per germline, CDR1 MNHNS and CDR2 SASEGT. V was pared by 6 bases and J by 11 bases, with 11 bases of the junction left unmatched. Here the CDR3 reads CASSATGGRFYTF. The DNA for the CDR3 is TGTGCCAGCAGCGCCACAGGGGGAAGGTTTTACACCTTC.

In this sample, this clone turned up once. The chain employs TRBV18 and TRBJ2-5, with TRBD2 identical over 7 bases. Germline V lookup: CDR1 KGHSH, CDR2 LQKENI. Trimming removed 8 bases from V and 4 bases from J; junction bases left unmatched: 13. The CDR3 spans 15 residues. Here the CDR3 reads CASLAAGVGGETQYF. DNA for the CDR3: TGTGCCAGCCTTGCGGCGGGAGTTGGGGGAGAGACCCAGTACTTC. The full variable domain, its missing parts supplied by reference TRBV18 and TRBJ2-5, is NAGVMQNPRHLVRRRGQEARLRCSPMKGHSHVYWYRQLPEEGLKFMVYLQKENIIDESGMPKERFSAEFPKEGPSILRIQQVVRGDSAAYFCASLAAGVGGETQYFGPGTRLLVL.

This clone was seen once. The V and J genes are TRBV2 and TRBJ2-3, with 10 bases that match TRBD2. This CDR3 comprises 15 residues. V shed 8 bases and J 0 bases; nucleotides not matched to a gene: 5. Germline assignment: CDR1 SNHLY and CDR2 FYNNEI. The CDR3: CASRRLAGSTDTQYF. CDR3 sequence (DNA): TGTGCCAGCCGACGACTAGCGGGCAGCACAGATACGCAGTATTTT.

The rearrangement uses TRBV28 and TRBJ1-1; 9 nucleotides line up with TRBD1. The CDR3 runs to 13 residues. The J segment lost 4 bases and the V segment lost 6 bases, leaving 3 bases of the junction unmatched. Germline V gives CDR1 MDHEN, CDR2 SYDVKM. Here the CDR3 DNA reads TGTGCCAGCAGGACAGGGGGGCCCACTGAAGCTTTCTTT. Translating gives CASRTGGPTEAFF.

V is TRBV9 and J is TRBJ1-2; D is undetermined. Deletions cut 2 bases from V and 2 bases from J, with 4 bases between. Germline CDR1 is SGDLS and CDR2 is YYNGEE. The CDR3 is 12 amino acids. In DNA form, the CDR3 reads TGTGCCAGCAGCGTTACCAACTATGGCTACACCTTC. Its translation is CASSVTNYGYTF.

The chain employs TRBV30 and TRBJ1-4, with a weak D call TRBD1 (5 bases). The germline V gene encodes CDR1 GTSNPN and CDR2 SVGIG (reference sequence). This CDR3 region has 13 residues. The V end lost 3 bases, the J end lost 5 bases, and 10 bases lay between the germline ends. The CDR3 DNA follows: TGTGCCTGGAGCGGGAGGGGAAATGAAAAACTGTTTTTT. It is translated as CAWSGRGNEKLFF.

The rearrangement links TRBV18 to TRBJ1-2; D is uncertain. The CDR3 contains 13 residues. In germline, CDR1 is KGHSH, CDR2 LQKENI. V was clipped by 3 bases and J by 3 bases, with 8 bases between them. In DNA form, the CDR3 reads TGTGCCAGCTCACCGCCGGGGTACTATGGCTACACCTTC. This translates into CASSPPGYYGYTF.